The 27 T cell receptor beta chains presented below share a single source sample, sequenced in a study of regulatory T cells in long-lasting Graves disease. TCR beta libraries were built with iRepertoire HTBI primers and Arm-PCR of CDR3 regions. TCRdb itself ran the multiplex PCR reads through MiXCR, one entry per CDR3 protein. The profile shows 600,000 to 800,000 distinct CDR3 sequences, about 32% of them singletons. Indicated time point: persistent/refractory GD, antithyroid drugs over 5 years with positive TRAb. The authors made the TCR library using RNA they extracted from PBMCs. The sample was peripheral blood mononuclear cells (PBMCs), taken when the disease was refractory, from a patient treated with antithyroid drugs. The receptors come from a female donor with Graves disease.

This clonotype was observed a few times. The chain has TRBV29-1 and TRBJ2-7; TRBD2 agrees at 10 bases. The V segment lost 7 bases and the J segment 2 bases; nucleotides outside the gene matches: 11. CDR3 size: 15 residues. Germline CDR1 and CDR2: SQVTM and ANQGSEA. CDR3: CSARQTSGNTYEQYF. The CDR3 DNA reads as TGCAGCGCCAGACAAACTAGCGGGAATACCTACGAGCAGTACTTC.

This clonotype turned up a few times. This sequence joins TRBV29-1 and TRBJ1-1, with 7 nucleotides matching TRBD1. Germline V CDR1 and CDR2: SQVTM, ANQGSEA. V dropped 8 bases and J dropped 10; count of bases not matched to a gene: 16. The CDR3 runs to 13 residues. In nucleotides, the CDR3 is TGCAGCCCTTTCGTCGGGGCAGGGGGGCGAGCTTTCTTT. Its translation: CSPFVGAGGRAFF.

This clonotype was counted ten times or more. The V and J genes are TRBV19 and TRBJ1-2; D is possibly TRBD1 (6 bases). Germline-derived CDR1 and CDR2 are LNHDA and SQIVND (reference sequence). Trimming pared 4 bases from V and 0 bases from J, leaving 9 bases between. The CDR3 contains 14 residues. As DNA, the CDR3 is TGTGCCAGTAGTAGACAGGAAGCTAACTATGGCTACACCTTC. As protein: CASSRQEANYGYTF.

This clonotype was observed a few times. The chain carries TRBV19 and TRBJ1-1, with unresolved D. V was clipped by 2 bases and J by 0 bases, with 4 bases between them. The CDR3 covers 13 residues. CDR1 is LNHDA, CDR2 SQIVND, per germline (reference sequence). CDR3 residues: CASSISVNTEAFF. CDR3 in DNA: TGTGCCAGTAGTATATCAGTGAACACTGAAGCTTTCTTT.

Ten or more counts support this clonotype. CDR3 amino acids: CASKDRGLEKLFF. The CDR3 DNA sequence: TGTGCCAGCAAAGACAGGGGGCTTGAAAAACTGTTTTTT. The V call is TRBV2, the J call TRBJ1-4; 10 nucleotides agree with TRBD1. V lost 7 bases to trimming and J lost 7 bases; unmatched junction nucleotides: 3. CDR1 SNHLY and CDR2 FYNNEI come from the germline V gene. The CDR3 runs to 13 residues.

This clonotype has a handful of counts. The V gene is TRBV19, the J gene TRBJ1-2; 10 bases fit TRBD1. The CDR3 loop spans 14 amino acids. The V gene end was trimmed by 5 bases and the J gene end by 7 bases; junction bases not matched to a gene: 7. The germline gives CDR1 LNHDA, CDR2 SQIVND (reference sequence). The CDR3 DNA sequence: TGTGCCAGTAGTCCGGGACAGGGGATGATTGGCTACACCTTC. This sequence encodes CASSPGQGMIGYTF.

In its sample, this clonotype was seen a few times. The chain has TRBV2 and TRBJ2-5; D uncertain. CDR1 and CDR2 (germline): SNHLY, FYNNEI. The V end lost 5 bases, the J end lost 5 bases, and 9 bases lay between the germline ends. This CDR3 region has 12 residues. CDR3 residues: CASSRLRETQYF. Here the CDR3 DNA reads TGTGCCAGCAGTCGTCTCCGGGAGACCCAGTACTTC.

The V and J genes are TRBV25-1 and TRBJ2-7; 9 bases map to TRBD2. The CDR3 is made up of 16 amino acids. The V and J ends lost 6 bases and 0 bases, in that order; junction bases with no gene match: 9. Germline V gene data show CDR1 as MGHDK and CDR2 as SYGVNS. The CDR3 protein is CASRGSSGIRSYEQYF. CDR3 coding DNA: TGTGCCAGCAGGGGGTCTAGCGGGATACGCTCCTACGAGCAGTACTTC.

CDR3 protein: CASSLTGAPYEQYF. For the CDR3, the DNA is TGTGCCAGCAGCCTGACAGGGGCTCCCTACGAGCAGTACTTC. The V gene is TRBV9, the J gene TRBJ2-7; 8 bases match TRBD1. CDR3 length: 14 residues. V trimming: 4 bases; J trimming: 2 bases; junction bases outside the gene matches: 5. In germline, CDR1 is SGDLS, CDR2 YYNGEE.

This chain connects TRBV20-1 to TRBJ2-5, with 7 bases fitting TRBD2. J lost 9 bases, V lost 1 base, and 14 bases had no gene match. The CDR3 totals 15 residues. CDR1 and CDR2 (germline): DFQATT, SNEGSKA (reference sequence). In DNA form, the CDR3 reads TGCAGTGCTAGAGGCTCGGGGGGAGTTGGTGAGGCCCAGTACTTC. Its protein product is CSARGSGGVGEAQYF.

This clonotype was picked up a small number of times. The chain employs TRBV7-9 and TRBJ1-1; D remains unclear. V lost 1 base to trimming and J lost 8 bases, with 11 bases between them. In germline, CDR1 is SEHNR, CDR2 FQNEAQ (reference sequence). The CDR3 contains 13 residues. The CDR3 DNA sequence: TGTGCCAGCAGCTTAGGAGGAGGCCTAGAAGCTTTCTTT. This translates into CASSLGGGLEAFF.

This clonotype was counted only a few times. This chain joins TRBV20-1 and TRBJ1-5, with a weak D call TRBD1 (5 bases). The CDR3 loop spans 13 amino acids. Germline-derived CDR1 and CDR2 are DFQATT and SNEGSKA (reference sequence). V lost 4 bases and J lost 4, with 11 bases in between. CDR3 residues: CSATLGGNQPQHF. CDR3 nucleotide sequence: TGCAGTGCTACGCTTGGGGGGAATCAGCCCCAGCATTTT.

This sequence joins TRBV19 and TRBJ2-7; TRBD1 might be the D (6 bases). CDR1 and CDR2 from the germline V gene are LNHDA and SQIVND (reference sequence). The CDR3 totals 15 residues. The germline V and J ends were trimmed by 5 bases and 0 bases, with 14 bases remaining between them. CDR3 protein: CASSLPGHPSYEQYF. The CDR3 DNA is TGTGCCAGTAGTTTACCGGGACATCCCTCCTACGAGCAGTACTTC.

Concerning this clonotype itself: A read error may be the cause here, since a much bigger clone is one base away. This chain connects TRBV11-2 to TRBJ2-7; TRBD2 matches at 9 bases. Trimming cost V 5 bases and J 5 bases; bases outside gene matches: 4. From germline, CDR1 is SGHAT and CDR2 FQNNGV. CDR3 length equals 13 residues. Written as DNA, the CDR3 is TGTGCCAGCAGCGCCGGGACTAGCCACGAGCAGTACTTC. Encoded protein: CASSAGTSHEQYF.

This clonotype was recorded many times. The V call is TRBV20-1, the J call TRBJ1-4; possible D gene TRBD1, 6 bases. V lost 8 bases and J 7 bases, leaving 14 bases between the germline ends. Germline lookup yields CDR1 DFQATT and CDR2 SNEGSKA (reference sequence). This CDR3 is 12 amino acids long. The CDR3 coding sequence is TGCAGTTTGACAGGAGGGGGTGAAAAACTGTTTTTT. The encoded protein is CSLTGGGEKLFF.

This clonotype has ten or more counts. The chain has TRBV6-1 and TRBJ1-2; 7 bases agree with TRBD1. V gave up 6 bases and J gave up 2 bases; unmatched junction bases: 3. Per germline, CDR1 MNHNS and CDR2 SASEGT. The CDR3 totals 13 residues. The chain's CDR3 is CASRETGNYGYTF. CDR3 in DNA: TGTGCCAGCAGAGAGACAGGGAACTATGGCTACACCTTC.

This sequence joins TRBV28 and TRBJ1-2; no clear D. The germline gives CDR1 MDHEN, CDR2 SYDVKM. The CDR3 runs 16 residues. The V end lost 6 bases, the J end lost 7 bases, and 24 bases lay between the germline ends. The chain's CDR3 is CASSSGDVLTRLGYTF. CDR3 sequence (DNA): TGTGCCAGCAGCTCCGGAGACGTCCTCACCCGCCTTGGCTACACCTTC.

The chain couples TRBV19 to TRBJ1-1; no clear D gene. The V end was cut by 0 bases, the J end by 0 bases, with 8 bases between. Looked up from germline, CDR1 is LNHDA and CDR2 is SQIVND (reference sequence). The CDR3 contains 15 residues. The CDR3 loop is CASSIEQYMNTEAFF. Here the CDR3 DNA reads TGTGCCAGTAGTATAGAACAGTACATGAACACTGAAGCTTTCTTT.

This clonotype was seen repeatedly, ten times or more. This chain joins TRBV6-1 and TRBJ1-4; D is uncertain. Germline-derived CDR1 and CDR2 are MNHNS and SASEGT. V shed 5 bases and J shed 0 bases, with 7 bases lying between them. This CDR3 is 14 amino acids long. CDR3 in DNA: TGTGCCAGCAGTATGATGTCAACTAATGAAAAACTGTTTTTT. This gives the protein CASSMMSTNEKLFF.

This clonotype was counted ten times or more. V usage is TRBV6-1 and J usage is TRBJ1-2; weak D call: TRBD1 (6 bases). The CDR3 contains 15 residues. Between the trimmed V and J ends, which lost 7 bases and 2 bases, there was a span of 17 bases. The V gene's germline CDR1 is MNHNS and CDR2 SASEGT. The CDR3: CASTLDSDRNYGYTF. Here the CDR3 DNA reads TGTGCCAGCACCCTAGACTCGGACAGAAACTATGGCTACACCTTC.

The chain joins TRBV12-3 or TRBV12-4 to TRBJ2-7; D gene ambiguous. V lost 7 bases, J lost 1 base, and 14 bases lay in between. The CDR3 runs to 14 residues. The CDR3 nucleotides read TGTGCCAGCACCCACCTGGGCCGTTCCTACGAGCAGTACTTC. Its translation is CASTHLGRSYEQYF.

The CDR3 DNA reads as TGTGCCAGCAGCGTAGGGGCCCCGGGACAGGGGACCGGGGAGCTGTTTTTT. Protein sequence: CASSVGAPGQGTGELFF. The chain couples TRBV9 to TRBJ2-2, with 10 bases matching TRBD1. V lost 0 bases and J lost 5; bases outside the gene matches: 7. The CDR3 contains 17 residues. CDR1 and CDR2 (germline): SGDLS, YYNGEE.

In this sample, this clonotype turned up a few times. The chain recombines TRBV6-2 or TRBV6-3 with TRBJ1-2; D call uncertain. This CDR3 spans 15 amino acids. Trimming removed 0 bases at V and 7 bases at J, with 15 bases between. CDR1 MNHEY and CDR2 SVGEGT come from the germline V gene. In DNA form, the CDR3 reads TGTGCCAGCAGTTACTCGACGGAGGTAGTTGGTGGCTACACCTTC. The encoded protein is CASSYSTEVVGGYTF.

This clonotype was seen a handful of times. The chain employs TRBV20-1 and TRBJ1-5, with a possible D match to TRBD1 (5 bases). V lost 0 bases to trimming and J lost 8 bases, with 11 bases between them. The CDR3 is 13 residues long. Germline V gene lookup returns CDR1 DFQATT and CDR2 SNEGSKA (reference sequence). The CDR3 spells CSARDSGREPQHF. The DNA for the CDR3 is TGCAGTGCTAGAGATTCAGGCAGGGAGCCCCAGCATTTT.

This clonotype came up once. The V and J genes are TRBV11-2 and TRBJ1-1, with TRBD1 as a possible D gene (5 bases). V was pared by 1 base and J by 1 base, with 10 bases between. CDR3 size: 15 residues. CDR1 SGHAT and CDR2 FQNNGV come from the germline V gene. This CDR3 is CASSLGGQPNTEAFF. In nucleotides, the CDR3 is TGTGCCAGCAGCTTAGGGGGCCAGCCGAACACTGAAGCTTTCTTT.

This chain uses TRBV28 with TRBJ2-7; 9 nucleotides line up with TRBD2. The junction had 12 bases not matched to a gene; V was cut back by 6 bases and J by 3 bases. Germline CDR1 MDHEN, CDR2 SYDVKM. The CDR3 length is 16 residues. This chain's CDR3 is CASSSLGSSGIYEQYF. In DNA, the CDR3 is TGTGCCAGCAGCAGCCTCGGTTCTAGCGGGATCTACGAGCAGTACTTC.

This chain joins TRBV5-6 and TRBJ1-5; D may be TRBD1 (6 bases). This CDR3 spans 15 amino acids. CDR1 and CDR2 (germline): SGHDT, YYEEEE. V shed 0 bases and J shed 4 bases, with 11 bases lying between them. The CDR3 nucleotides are TGTGCCAGCAGCTTGGCAGGGGTTACAAATCAGCCCCAGCATTTT. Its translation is CASSLAGVTNQPQHF. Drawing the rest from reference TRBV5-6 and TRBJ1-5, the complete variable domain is DAGVTQSPTHLIKTRGQQVTLRCSPKSGHDTVSWYQQALGQGPQFIFQYYEEEERQRGNFPDRFSGHQFPNYSSELNVNALLLGDSALYLCASSLAGVTNQPQHFGDGTRLSIL.